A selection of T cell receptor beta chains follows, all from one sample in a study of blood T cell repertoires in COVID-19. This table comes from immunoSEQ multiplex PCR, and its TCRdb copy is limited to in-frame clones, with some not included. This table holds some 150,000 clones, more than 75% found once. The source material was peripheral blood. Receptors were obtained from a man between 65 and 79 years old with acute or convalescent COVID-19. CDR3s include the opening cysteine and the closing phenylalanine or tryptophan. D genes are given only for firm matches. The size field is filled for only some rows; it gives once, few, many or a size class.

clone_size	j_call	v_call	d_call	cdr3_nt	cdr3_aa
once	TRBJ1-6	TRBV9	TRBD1	TGTGCCAGCAGCGGTGGGGACAGGGGAATGGCACCCCTCCACTTT	CASSGGDRGMAPLHF
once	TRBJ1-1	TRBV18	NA	TGTGCCAGCTCATCCACGGGGAACACTGAAGCTTTCTTT	CASSSTGNTEAFF
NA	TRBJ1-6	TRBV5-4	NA	TGTGCCAGCAGCTTGGGGACGGCAACAGGGCACAATTCACCCCTCCACTTT	CASSLGTATGHNSPLHF
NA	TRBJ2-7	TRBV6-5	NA	TGTGCCAGCAGTTACCTCCCGGACTCCTCCTACGAGCAGTACTTC	CASSYLPDSSYEQYF
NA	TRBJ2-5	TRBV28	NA	TGTGCCAGCAGTCTAGCGTGGCTATCTGGAGAGACCCAGTACTTC	CASSLAWLSGETQYF
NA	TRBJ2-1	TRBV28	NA	TGTGCCAGCAGTTTAGGTGGGGCCTCGGGCTACAATGAGCAGTTCTTC	CASSLGGASGYNEQFF
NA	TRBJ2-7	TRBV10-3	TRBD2	TGTGCCATCAGTGATCTCGCTTCTAGCGGGAGCTCCTACGAGCAGTACTTC	CAISDLASSGSSYEQYF
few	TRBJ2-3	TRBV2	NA	TGTGCCAGCGCGGATGCCTTCTCAGATACGCAGTATTTT	CASADAFSDTQYF
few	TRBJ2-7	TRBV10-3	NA	TGTGCGAGTCGGGACACAAACTACGAGCAGTACTTC	CASRDTNYEQYF
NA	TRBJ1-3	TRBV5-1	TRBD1	TGCGCCAGCAGCTCCTCGGGGACAGGGCTCGGAGGAAGAAACACCATATATTTT	CASSSSGTGLGGRNTIYF
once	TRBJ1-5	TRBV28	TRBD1	TGTGCCAGCAGAGAACAGGGGGATCAGCCCCAGCATTTT	CASREQGDQPQHF
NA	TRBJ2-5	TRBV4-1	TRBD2	TGCGCCAGCAGCCACGGACTAGGATCGGGAGGAATCGAGACCCAGTACTTC	CASSHGLGSGGIETQYF
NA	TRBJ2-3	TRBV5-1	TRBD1	TGCGCCAGCAGCCGGACAGGGGGTGGCCCAGATACGCAGTATTTT	CASSRTGGGPDTQYF
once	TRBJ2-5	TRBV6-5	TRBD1	TGTGCCAGCCGACAGGGAGAGACCCAGTACTTC	CASRQGETQYF
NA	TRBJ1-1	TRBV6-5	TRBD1	TGTGCCAGCAGTTGGGGACAGTCGTACACTGAAGCTTTCTTT	CASSWGQSYTEAFF
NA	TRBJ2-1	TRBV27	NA	TGTGCCAGCAGTCCCATGCGCGGGACCCCGGAGCAGTTCTTC	CASSPMRGTPEQFF
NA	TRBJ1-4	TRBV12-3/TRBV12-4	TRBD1	TGTGCCAGCAGTTTGACAGGGAGCCAGAAACTGTTTTTT	CASSLTGSQKLFF
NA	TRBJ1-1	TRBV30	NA	TGTGCCTGGAGTTCGAGTCTCCCTGAAGCTTTCTTT	CAWSSSLPEAFF
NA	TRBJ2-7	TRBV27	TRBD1	TGTGCCAGCAGTTTATACCCTGGACAGGGGTACGAGCAGTACTTC	CASSLYPGQGYEQYF
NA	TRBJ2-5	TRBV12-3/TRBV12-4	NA	TGTGCCAGCAACCCGAGCCCGCAAGAGACCCAGTACTTC	CASNPSPQETQYF
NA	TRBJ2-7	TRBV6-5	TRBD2	TGTGCCAGCAGTTACTCGAAGACTAGCGGAGATTACGAGCAGTACTTC	CASSYSKTSGDYEQYF